These 17 T cell receptor beta chains share one sample of origin, sequenced in a study of T cell responses to AZD1222 COVID-19 vaccine. Clones were sequenced by immunoSEQ multiplex PCR, and TCRdb holds only the in-frame ones, with some missing. Of some 99,000 clones in the sample, roughly nine tenths were seen once. This material consisted of peripheral blood, taken on day 0 of AZD1222 vaccination. Source of these receptors: an adult in good health.

The chain couples TRBV3-1 (or the pseudogene TRBV3-2) to TRBJ2-3; D ambiguous. This CDR3 has 13 residues. Trimming cost V 4 bases and J 7 bases, with 12 bases left between them. CDR1 is LGHDT, CDR2 YNNKEL, per germline (reference sequence). The CDR3 region is CASSPSGAHTQYF. CDR3 sequence (DNA): TGTGCCAGCAGCCCCTCGGGCGCCCATACGCAGTATTTT.

The chain recombines TRBV11-2 with TRBJ2-1, with 7 bases matching TRBD2. V lost 8 bases, J lost 2 bases, and 9 bases stayed unmatched. The CDR3 is made up of 15 amino acids. The germline gives CDR1 SGHAT, CDR2 FQNNGV. The CDR3 is CASHPGGGAYNEQFF. DNA for the CDR3: TGTGCCAGCCACCCTGGCGGGGGTGCCTACAATGAGCAGTTCTTC.

The V gene is TRBV7-2, the J gene TRBJ2-7, with TRBD1 matching 7 bases. CDR1 is SGHTA, CDR2 FQGNSA, per germline. Losses at the gene ends were 4 bases for V and 4 bases for J; bases not matched to a gene: 4. There are 13 residues in the CDR3. The CDR3 loop reads CASSSQQGYEQYF. The CDR3, as DNA: TGTGCCAGCAGCTCCCAACAGGGGTACGAGCAGTACTTC.

This sequence joins TRBV18 and TRBJ2-3; D remains unclear. The CDR3 loop spans 12 amino acids. Germline V lookup: CDR1 KGHSH, CDR2 LQKENI. Trimming removed 3 bases at V and 3 bases at J, with 4 bases between. In nucleotides, the CDR3 is TGTGCCAGCTCACCTACGACAGATACGCAGTATTTT. Residues: CASSPTTDTQYF.

V gene TRBV27 combines with J gene TRBJ2-1; D may be TRBD2 (6 bases). The V end lost 6 bases, the J end lost 9 bases, and 15 bases lay between the germline ends. This CDR3 region has 13 residues. CDR1 is MNHEY and CDR2 is SMNVEV in the germline V gene (reference sequence). CDR3: CASSGGIYGEQFF. The CDR3 DNA is TGTGCCAGCAGCGGCGGGATATACGGTGAGCAGTTCTTC.

This clone was seen just once. V usage is TRBV2 and J usage is TRBJ1-6, with 7 bases identical to TRBD1. The CDR3 covers 15 residues. V trimming: 6 bases; J trimming: 8 bases; junction bases outside the gene matches: 10. CDR1 SNHLY and CDR2 FYNNEI come from the germline V gene. The CDR3: CASSDRQGVDSPLHF. The CDR3, as DNA: TGTGCCAGCAGCGATAGACAGGGAGTCGATTCACCCCTCCACTTT.

The chain recombines TRBV27 with TRBJ1-5, with 7 bases identical to TRBD1. J gave up 4 bases and V 4 bases, and 7 bases lay outside the gene matches. The germline gives CDR1 MNHEY, CDR2 SMNVEV (reference sequence). The CDR3 totals 15 residues. For the CDR3, the DNA is TGTGCCAGCAGTTCGCAGGGGGTAAGGAATCAGCCCCAGCATTTT. This translates into CASSSQGVRNQPQHF.

The chain is built from TRBV18 and TRBJ1-2; a possible D gene is TRBD1 (6 bases). The CDR3 consists of 14 residues. V was cut by 3 bases and J by 7 bases, with 15 bases left in between. CDR1 is KGHSH and CDR2 is LQKENI in the germline V gene. CDR3 nucleotides: TGTGCCAGCTCACCGGGGACACCCTCGATTGGCTACACCTTC. The encoded protein is CASSPGTPSIGYTF. The full variable domain, rest sourced from reference TRBV18 and TRBJ1-2, is NAGVMQNPRHLVRRRGQEARLRCSPMKGHSHVYWYRQLPEEGLKFMVYLQKENIIDESGMPKERFSAEFPKEGPSILRIQQVVRGDSAAYFCASSPGTPSIGYTFGSGTRLTVV.

The chain recombines TRBV11-1 with TRBJ1-1, with D possibly matching TRBD1 (5 bases). The CDR3 extends over 14 amino acids. The germline CDR1 and CDR2 sequences are SGHAT and FQDESV (reference sequence). Trimming removed 4 bases at V and 0 bases at J, with 9 bases between. Here the CDR3 reads CASSSGTLNTEAFF. The CDR3 DNA sequence: TGTGCCAGCAGCTCAGGGACGCTGAACACTGAAGCTTTCTTT.

The V and J genes are TRBV10-1 and TRBJ1-1; no firm D call. CDR3 length: 13 residues. CDR1 is WNHNN and CDR2 is SYGVQD in the germline V gene (reference sequence). The V and J ends lost 6 bases and 1 base respectively, with 9 bases between them. The CDR3 here is CASSGTENTEAFF. The CDR3, as DNA: TGCGCCAGCAGCGGAACAGAGAACACTGAAGCTTTCTTT.

The chain employs TRBV12-3 or TRBV12-4 and TRBJ1-2; no clear D. The CDR3 is 13 amino acids. V was clipped by 1 base and J by 4 bases, with 7 bases between them. In nucleotides, the CDR3 is TGTGCCAGCAGTTTAGGGGAAGTCTATGGCTACACCTTC. Its translation is CASSLGEVYGYTF.

The genes are TRBV30 and TRBJ1-1; D is possibly TRBD1 (6 bases). The CDR3 contains 12 residues. CDR1 GTSNPN and CDR2 SVGIG come from the germline V gene (reference sequence). V was clipped by 3 bases and J by 8 bases, with 13 bases between them. CDR3 in amino acids: CAWRVRTVEAFF. Written as DNA, the CDR3 is TGTGCCTGGAGGGTAAGGACAGTAGAAGCTTTCTTT.

The genes are TRBV11-2 and TRBJ1-2; TRBD1 aligns across 7 bases. This CDR3 is 12 amino acids long. V lost 5 bases to trimming and J lost 8 bases; unmatched junction nucleotides: 5. CDR1 is SGHAT and CDR2 is FQNNGV in the germline V gene. The CDR3 is CASSATGVGYTF. CDR3 nucleotide sequence: TGTGCCAGCAGCGCAACAGGGGTAGGCTACACCTTC.

CDR3 coding DNA: TGCGCCAGCAGCTCCAAACCGACGGGGGGGCCCGGGAATGAGCAGTTCTTC. Its protein product is CASSSKPTGGPGNEQFF. The chain combines TRBV5-1 with TRBJ2-1; TRBD2 aligns across 8 bases. Per germline, CDR1 SGHRS and CDR2 YFSETQ. This CDR3 has 17 amino acids. V was pared by 3 bases and J by 7 bases, with 15 bases of the junction left unmatched.

This chain joins TRBV5-1 and TRBJ2-3; D gene unclear. The CDR3 covers 13 residues. From germline, CDR1 is SGHRS and CDR2 YFSETQ. V dropped 3 bases and J dropped 2 bases, with 7 bases sitting between them. Here the CDR3 DNA reads TGCGCCAGCAGCTCCCTCCCCACAGATACGCAGTATTTT. Translated, it gives CASSSLPTDTQYF.

The V and J genes are TRBV6-1 and TRBJ1-2, with TRBD1 identical over 11 bases. The CDR3 extends over 16 amino acids. V gave up 2 bases and J gave up 2 bases; unmatched junction bases: 4. Germline V gene sequence: CDR1 MNHNS, CDR2 SASEGT. The CDR3 is CASSERRTGGNYGYTF. Written as DNA, the CDR3 is TGTGCCAGCAGTGAAAGGCGGACAGGGGGCAACTATGGCTACACCTTC.

The chain is built from TRBV2 and TRBJ1-1; D call uncertain. CDR1 and CDR2 (germline): SNHLY, FYNNEI. This CDR3 is built from 11 residues. V was trimmed by 4 bases and J by 7 bases, leaving 7 bases between them. This CDR3 is CASSVYNEAFF. CDR3 in DNA: TGTGCCAGCAGTGTGTATAATGAAGCTTTCTTT.